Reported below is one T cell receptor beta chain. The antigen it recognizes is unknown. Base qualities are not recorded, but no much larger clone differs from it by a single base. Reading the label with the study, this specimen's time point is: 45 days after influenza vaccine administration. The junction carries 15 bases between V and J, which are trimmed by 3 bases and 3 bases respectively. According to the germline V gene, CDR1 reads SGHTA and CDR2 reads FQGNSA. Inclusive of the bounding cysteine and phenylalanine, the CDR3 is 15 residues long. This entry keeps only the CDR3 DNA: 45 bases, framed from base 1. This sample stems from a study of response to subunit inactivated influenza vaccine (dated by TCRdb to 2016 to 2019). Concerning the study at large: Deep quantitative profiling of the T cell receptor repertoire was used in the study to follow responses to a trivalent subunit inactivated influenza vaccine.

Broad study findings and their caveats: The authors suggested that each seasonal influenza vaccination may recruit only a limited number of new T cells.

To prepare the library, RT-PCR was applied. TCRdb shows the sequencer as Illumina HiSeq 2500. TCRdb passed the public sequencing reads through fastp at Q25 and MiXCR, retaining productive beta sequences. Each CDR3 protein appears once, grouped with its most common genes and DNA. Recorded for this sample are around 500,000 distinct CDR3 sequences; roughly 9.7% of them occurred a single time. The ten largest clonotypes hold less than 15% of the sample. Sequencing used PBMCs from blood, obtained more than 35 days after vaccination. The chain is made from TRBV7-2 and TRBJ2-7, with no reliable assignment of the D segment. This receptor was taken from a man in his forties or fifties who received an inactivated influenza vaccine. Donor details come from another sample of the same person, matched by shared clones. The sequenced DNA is TGTGCCAGCAGCTTTAGTTACGGGCTCCTCTACGAGCAGTACTTC. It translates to CASSFSYGLLYEQYF.